This T cell receptor (beta chain) was retrieved from a study of blood T cell repertoires in COVID-19. At the level of the study: Samples representing acute and convalescent COVID-19 were sourced from the United States, Italy and Spain. In each case, the material was cDNA or gDNA derived from T cells, B-cell-depleted T cells, or PBMCs.

Germline V lookup: CDR1 LNHDA, CDR2 SQIVND (reference sequence). The J segment lost 5 bases and the V segment lost 3 bases, leaving 10 bases of the junction unmatched. The CDR3 extends over 16 amino acids. Source study methods: For nucleated cells, counts were estimated from reference gene primer amplification. TCRdb keeps only in-frame clones here, not all; method: immunoSEQ multiplex PCR. The DNA gave D and trimming, while V, J and clone size come from that table. The data show over 85,000 clones, over 75% seen once. The chain has TRBV19 and TRBJ2-3; 8 nucleotides agree with TRBD2. The sequence was obtained from a human donor with acute or convalescent COVID-19. The donor label of this sample is uncertain. Source material: peripheral blood. The CDR3 region has the DNA TGTGCCAGTAGTATCGCTAGCGGGTCCCCAGGAGATACGCAGTATTTT. Translated: CASSIASGSPGDTQYF.